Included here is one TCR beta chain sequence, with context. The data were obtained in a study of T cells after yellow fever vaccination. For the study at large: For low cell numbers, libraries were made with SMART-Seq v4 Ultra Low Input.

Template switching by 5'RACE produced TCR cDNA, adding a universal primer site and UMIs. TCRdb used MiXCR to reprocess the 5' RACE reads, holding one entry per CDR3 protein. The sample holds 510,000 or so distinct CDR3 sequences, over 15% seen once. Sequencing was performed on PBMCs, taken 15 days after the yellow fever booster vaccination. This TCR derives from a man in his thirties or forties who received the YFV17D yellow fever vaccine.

The CDR3 region is CASSPVPNPETQYF. The CDR3 DNA reads TGTGCCAGCTCACCGGTCCCCAATCCAGAGACCCAGTACTTC. The gene calls are TRBV18 and TRBJ2-5; D ambiguous. Looked up from germline, CDR1 is KGHSH and CDR2 is LQKENI. Trimming left V 3 bases short and J 4 bases short, with 12 bases between. The CDR3 is made up of 14 amino acids.